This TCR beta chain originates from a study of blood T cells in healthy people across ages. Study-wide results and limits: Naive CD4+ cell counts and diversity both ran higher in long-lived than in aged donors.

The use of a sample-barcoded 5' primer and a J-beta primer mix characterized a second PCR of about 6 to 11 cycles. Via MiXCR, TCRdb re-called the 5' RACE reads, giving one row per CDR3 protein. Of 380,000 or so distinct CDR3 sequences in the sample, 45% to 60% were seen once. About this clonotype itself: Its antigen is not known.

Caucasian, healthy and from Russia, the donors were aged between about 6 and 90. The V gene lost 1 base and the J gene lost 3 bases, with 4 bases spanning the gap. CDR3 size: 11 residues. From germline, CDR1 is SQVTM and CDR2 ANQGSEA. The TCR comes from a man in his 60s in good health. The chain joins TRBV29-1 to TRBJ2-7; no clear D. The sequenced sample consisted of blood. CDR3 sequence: CSVEGSYEQYF. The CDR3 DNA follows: TGCAGCGTTGAAGGCAGCTACGAGCAGTACTTC.